This T cell receptor (beta chain) is from a study of T-cell memory formation after mild COVID-19. The overall study: For the most part, TCR clusters were specific to one donor. Study-wide results and limits: Chiefly within CM and EM were the contracting CD4+ clones; CD8+ ones were within EMRA. Whereas later expanders leaned CD4+, clones contracting day 15 to 85 showed a balanced CD4/CD8 makeup. Proof of SARS-CoV-2 specificity was absent for the second-wave clones that crested on day 37.

V shed 5 bases and J shed 7 bases, with 18 bases lying between them. Germline V gene sequence: CDR1 MNHNS, CDR2 SASEGT. The CDR3 length is 16 residues. TCRdb independently ran MiXCR on the 5' RACE reads; one entry per CDR3 protein. This table holds fewer than 40,000 distinct CDR3 sequences, more than 9.5% found once. This clonotype was observed at least ten times. Its antigen is unidentified. V is TRBV6-1 and J is TRBJ1-6; D might be TRBD1 (5 bases). The sample comprised PBMCs or a T cell subset sorted from them (not recorded which). This sequence was found in a man between 18 and 29 years old who had mild COVID-19 (a few samples of this study predate the infection). Cell type and time point are not known. The CDR3 coding sequence is TGTGCCAGCAGTCCTCGTCCGGGGGAGGGCAATTCACCCCTCCACTTT. This encodes CASSPRPGEGNSPLHF.